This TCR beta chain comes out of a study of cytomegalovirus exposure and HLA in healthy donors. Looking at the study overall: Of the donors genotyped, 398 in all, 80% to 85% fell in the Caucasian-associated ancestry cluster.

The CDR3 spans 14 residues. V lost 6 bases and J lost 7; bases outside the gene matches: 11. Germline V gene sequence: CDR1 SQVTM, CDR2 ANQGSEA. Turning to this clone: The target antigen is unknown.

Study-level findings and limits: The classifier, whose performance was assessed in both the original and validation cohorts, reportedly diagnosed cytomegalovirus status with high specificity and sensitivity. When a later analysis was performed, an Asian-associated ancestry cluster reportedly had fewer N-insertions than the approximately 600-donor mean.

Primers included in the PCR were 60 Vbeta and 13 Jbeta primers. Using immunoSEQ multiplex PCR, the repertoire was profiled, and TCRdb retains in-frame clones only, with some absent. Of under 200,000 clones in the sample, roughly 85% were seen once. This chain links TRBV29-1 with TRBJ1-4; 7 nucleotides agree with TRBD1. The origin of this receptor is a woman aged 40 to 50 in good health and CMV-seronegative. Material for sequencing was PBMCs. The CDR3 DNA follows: TGCAGCGTCGCACAGGGGAGTGGTGCTGAAAAACTGTTTTTT. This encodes CSVAQGSGAEKLFF.